This TCR beta chain was profiled in a study of blood T cell repertoires in COVID-19. Study-level background: The study drew acute and convalescent COVID-19 samples from the United States, Italy and Spain. PBMCs, B-cell-depleted T cells, or T cells provided the cDNA or gDNA that made up the material.

In the original processing: Reference gene primer amplification yielded estimated nucleated cell counts. Clones were read by immunoSEQ multiplex PCR, and TCRdb kept only the in-frame ones, dropping some. The DNA was the basis for D and trimming; V, J and clone size are from that table. The data hold roughly 58,000 clones, with about 88% observed a single time. Germline loops: CDR1 SGHDT, CDR2 YYEEEE. The CDR3 is 14 residues long. The V gene lost 0 bases and the J gene lost 2 bases, with 8 bases spanning the gap. This chain joins TRBV5-6 and TRBJ2-5; D is unclear. The clonotype was recovered from a man in his 70s with active COVID-19. The sample was peripheral blood. The CDR3 reads CASSLGARQETQYF. CDR3 nucleotides: TGTGCCAGCAGCTTGGGGGCCAGACAAGAGACCCAGTACTTC.